This TCR beta chain originates from a study of cytomegalovirus exposure and HLA in healthy donors (dated by TCRdb to 2017 to 2019). General notes on the study: An earlier analysis of several hundred of the donors reported roughly 300 Gb of sequence data and approximately 110 million unique TCR beta sequences from 150 million to 200 million T cells. An early release covering roughly 600 HLA-typed donors comprised 250 to 350 gigabases of sequencing data and roughly 86 million unique TCR sequences. Of the 300 to 450 genotyped donors, 81% were placed in the genetic ancestry cluster associated with self-reported Caucasian donors. The study was designed to test whether signatures of past pathogen exposure could be identified by cataloging public T cell receptors. The T cell repertoires of around 730 subjects were profiled by immunosequencing and related to cytomegalovirus serostatus. Besides the first cohort of approximately 670 subjects, a separate validation cohort made up of 95 to 150 different subjects was used. The study combined high-throughput TCR immunosequencing, statistical association of individual TCRs with disease status, and machine learning to predict cytomegalovirus infection status. A later analysis re-examined previously published TCR beta repertoires from more than 650 donors and added high-resolution HLA genotyping to investigate patterns of TCR occurrence. The later analysis used no new phenotypic data to find candidate immune exposures, relying instead on TCR beta sequences and their occurrence across donors. An earlier analysis of some 600 of the donors applied high-throughput TCR beta sequencing to assess whether each TCR beta V gene segment acted as functional or pseudogenic. Donor age, sex, ethnicity and CMV serostatus were collected together with the repertoire data. A later genetic analysis used genome-wide SNP genotypes for about three fifths of the roughly 700 donors, treating that subset as a discovery cohort. All discovery cohort repertoires had been generated using a single sequencing platform. Class I and class II HLA loci were covered by the typing at four-digit resolution. Typing coverage differed by locus: A, B, C, DRB1 and DQB1 were typed in roughly 620-640 donors, DQA1 in 500 to 550, DPA1 in around 610, and DPB1 in 472. Roughly 5 DR-DQ haplotypes were treated as single units for association and clustering because of strong linkage in the cohort. Among a few hundred genotyped donors of the cohort, an average of about 240,000 unique TCR beta nucleotide sequences were sequenced per donor, roughly 20% of them non-productive.

Points the paper makes about the study in general: A further reported finding was that TCR beta sequences accurately predicted the HLA-A and HLA-B alleles for most subjects in the first cohort. Around 16 rarely observed V segments, including chromosome 9 orphons, were excluded from the earlier analysis of approximately 500 of the donors because counts were too low. When HLA alleles, especially DR and DQ, strongly co-occurred, TCR associations were difficult to assign to individual alleles. For the cohort, immune exposure information was limited to CMV serostatus. Because the 87-base-pair reads could not distinguish some IMGT-functional V segments, including TRBV6-2 and TRBV6-3, those segments were excluded. A cluster of highly shared sequence variants was judged likely to represent a technical artifact of the sequencing pipeline. Cytomegalovirus status was reported to be diagnosed by the classifier with high specificity and sensitivity in both the original and validation cohorts. At a false discovery rate of 0.05, a later analysis linked 15,000 to 20,000 TCR beta sequences to specific HLA alleles. An association between a missense DCLRE1C variant and V-gene and J-gene trimming of TCR beta chains was found in a later genetic analysis and replicated in an independent cohort. Only TCR beta chains were sequenced in this cohort, and the absence of alpha or paired-chain data limited detectable features. The authors suggested that the approach could potentially be extended to other disease states and immunological phenotypes. In a later genetic analysis, fewer N-insertions in productive TCRs were reported among donors in an Asian-associated ancestry cluster than the approximately 710-donor mean. The study listed 170 or so TCR beta chains as associated with cytomegalovirus. Because HLA typing was unavailable for some donors at each locus, only the typed subset was used in association tests. Most TCR sequences were observed very rarely across donors, whereas some public TCRs were present in many individuals. A later analysis reported that several top co-occurrence clusters appeared linked to parvovirus B19, influenza, CMV and Epstein-Barr virus. According to a later analysis, TCR association rates differed among HLA loci, with DRB1 alleles showing the most associated TCRs and HLA-C alleles showing the fewest. In a later analysis, HLA-associated TCR beta chains were found to be more clonally expanded and to have lower generation probabilities than equally common non-associated chains. Sequencing depth was assumed to be roughly uniform across donors in the presence/absence analyses, though that assumption may not hold. An earlier analysis of roughly 570 of the donors showed that most TCR beta V segments appeared in productive rearrangements either about 87% or about 30% of the time, which broadly matched IMGT annotations. A few of the identified cytomegalovirus-associated TCR beta chains were confirmed in vitro to be specific for cytomegalovirus antigens. According to a later analysis, most CMV-associated TCR beta chains appeared to be HLA-restricted, and the HLA associations seemed to be driven largely by CMV exposure. Linkage disequilibrium might explain the correlated functional status among segregating V segments, but an unknown experimental factor could not be excluded.

In total, 630 or so healthy bone marrow donors made up the cohort. All cohort members were sampled while nominally healthy, although unrecorded immune exposures were likely present. The donor was CMV seronegative and was included in the group of hundreds of seronegative cohort members. Every donor gave a peripheral blood sample, and the peripheral blood mononuclear cells from that sample were used for TCR beta sequencing. The Qiagen DNeasy Blood Extraction Kit was used to extract genomic DNA from the blood cell samples. Notes on this clone: The clone's antigen remains unknown. Base-call qualities are not available, and no considerably larger clone is one nucleotide away.

The library was built by means of the immunoSEQ multiplex PCR assay. For the multiplex PCR, a mixture combining 60 forward primers for TCR Vbeta segments and 13 reverse primers for TCR Jbeta segments was used. The CDR3 region of rearranged TCR beta genes was amplified from genomic DNA with a multiplex PCR assay. The amplified TCR beta libraries were sequenced on the Illumina HiSeq System as 87-base-pair reads. Concerning the study's data processing: A later analysis tallied 80 million to 95 million unique TCR beta chains across the 550 to 850 repertoires, and around 10 million of those chains were shared by two or more donors. To remove PCR and sequencing errors, raw reads were error-corrected and collapsed into unique sequences using a nearest-neighbor algorithm that merged closely related sequences. CDR3 sequences were aligned to IMGT reference sequences to assign V, D and J gene segments. Each retained sequence needed at least a six-nucleotide match to both a V gene segment and a J gene segment. Rearrangements were classified as productive when the CDR3 lacked stop codons and remained in frame with V and J, and all other rearrangements were classified as non-productive. CDR3 was defined by IMGT convention, running from the second conserved V-encoded cysteine to the conserved J-encoded phenylalanine. In an earlier analysis of 550 to 650 of the donors, sequences lacking an unambiguous match to a single V gene segment were excluded. An earlier analysis of roughly 590 of the donors called V segments functional above 56.7% productive rearrangements and segregating when the between-donor standard deviation exceeded 5%. A statistical classification framework was built to diagnose cytomegalovirus status from the catalog of TCR beta chain sequences. V and J gene assignment, in a later analysis, came from comparing TCR nucleotide sequences with IMGT/GENE-DB human TR gene sequences. A later analysis assigned CDR3 sequences and most-parsimonious VDJ recombination scenarios with the TCRdist pipeline. In a later analysis, each TCR beta chain was defined by its CDR3 amino acid sequence together with its V-gene family, and reads lacking a unique V-gene family were excluded. In a later analysis, 450 to 600 highly shared, low-generation-probability nucleotide sequences were removed to address suspected cross-contamination and a sequencing artifact. In a later analysis, a clonal expansion index was calculated for each public chain from normalized within-repertoire ranks of inferred template counts. Generation probabilities in a later analysis came from a VDJ recombination model fitted to out-of-frame rearrangements, and those results were checked against IGoR. A later analysis scored TCR-TCR, TCR-HLA and TCR-CMV co-occurrence with hypergeometric tests, applying a repertoire-size bias correction to TCR pairs. To estimate false discovery rates, a later analysis permuted the HLA or CMV assignments 20 times. A later analysis grouped co-occurring TCRs with DBSCAN, adding TCRdist sequence similarity when clustering within HLA-allele-positive subsets. Co-occurrence clustering excluded repertoires with fewer than 30,000 or more than 120,000 public chains, plus five with anomalous nucleotide sharing. The immuneACCESS repertoire file appears here via TCRdb, limited to in-frame rearrangements. These files lack a portion of the clones; in checked studies, under half of the deficit traces to unresolved V genes, and the cause of the others is not known. D and trimming were read from the DNA, whereas the V and J calls and clone size are those reported in that table. The sample table holds 180,000 or so clones, of which 76% were seen once. The top ten hold 0.7% to 0.85% of the sample.

Spanning cysteine to phenylalanine, the CDR3 consists of 15 amino acids. This entry keeps only the CDR3 DNA: 45 bases, framed from base 1. The germline V gene sets CDR1 to SGHTA and CDR2 to FQGNSA. Ends trimmed: V by 5 bases, J by 3 bases; bases unmatched to a gene: 6. This sequence originates from a female donor in good health and CMV-seronegative. Recombination joined TRBV7-2 with TRBJ1-4; TRBD1 fits 7 bases in the junction. Sequenced input: PBMCs. The CDR3 reads CASSHRGNANEKLFF. The nucleotide sequence reads as follows: TGTGCCAGCAGCCACAGGGGAAACGCTAATGAAAAACTGTTTTTT.